Detailed here is one TCR beta chain. The antigen remains undetermined. The entry originates in a study of cytomegalovirus exposure and HLA in healthy donors. The CDR3 is 17 amino acids. Trimming cost V 3 bases and J 5 bases; bases outside gene matches: 4. Looked up from germline, CDR1 is LNHDA and CDR2 is SQIVND (reference sequence). PCR employed 60 Vbeta and 13 Jbeta primers. Sequencing used immunoSEQ multiplex PCR; TCRdb keeps in-frame clones, though not all of them. This table holds around 200,000 clones, over 75% found once. Study results and caveats: The study listed some 160 cytomegalovirus-associated TCR beta chains. Available immune exposure information covered CMV serostatus only. A later look showed TCR association rates differing by HLA locus, highest for DRB1 and lowest for HLA-C.

The genes are TRBV19 and TRBJ2-1; 16 positions agree with TRBD2. The source of this sequence is a woman between 45 and 60 years old in good health and CMV-seronegative. The sequencing sample was made of PBMCs. CDR3 in DNA: TGTGCCAGTAGTATCGTAGGGACTAGCGGGAGGGACAATGAGCAGTTCTTC. This encodes CASSIVGTSGRDNEQFF.